These T cell receptor beta chains were read from a single sample in a study of OX40 agonist ivuxolimab in advanced cancers. Assay used: immunoSEQ multiplex PCR; TCRdb lists only in-frame clones, some missing. The sample shows about 30,000 clones, 70% to 85% of them seen only once. This specimen was CD4+ or CD8+ T cells sorted from blood, taken in a trial of the OX40 agonist ivuxolimab. Source of these receptors: an adult with an advanced solid tumor such as melanoma, head and neck, liver or kidney cancer. The CDR3 runs from the conserved cysteine through the conserved F or W. A D gene is named only where the DNA matches it firmly. Clone size is stated in some rows and not others, as once, few, many or a class when expanded.

14,-,TRBV5-6,TRBD2,TRBJ2-1,TGTGCCAGCAGCTCACTTTGGACTAGCGGTGAGCAGTTCTTC,CASSSLWTSGEQFF
15,-,TRBV28,TRBD1,TRBJ1-4,TGTGCCAGCAGTACGACCGGGACAGGAGATGAAAAACTGTTTTTT,CASSTTGTGDEKLFF
16,-,TRBV5-1,-,TRBJ2-3,TGCGCCAGCAGCTTGTTTATCGCAGGGGGCACAGATACGCAGTATTTT,CASSLFIAGGTDTQYF
15,-,TRBV12-5,-,TRBJ2-3,TGTGCTAGTGGCCTCCGGGACCCACACACAGATACGCAGTATTTT,CASGLRDPHTDTQYF
19,once,TRBV7-9,-,TRBJ2-2,TGTGCCAGCAGCTTACCCCGGGGCGGGGAGCTTCGGGACACCGGGGAGCTGTTTTTT,CASSLPRGGELRDTGELFF
14,-,TRBV10-2,TRBD1,TRBJ1-6,TGCGCCAGCCCCGGGACAGAGCATAATTCACCCCTCCACTTT,CASPGTEHNSPLHF
16,-,TRBV4-1,TRBD1,TRBJ1-3,TGCGCCAGCAGCCGAGGGACAGGAGTCTCTGGAAACACCATATATTTT,CASSRGTGVSGNTIYF
14,-,TRBV14,TRBD1,TRBJ2-7,TGTGCCAGCAGTTGGACAGGGGTGACCTACGAGCAGTACTTC,CASSWTGVTYEQYF
13,-,TRBV28,-,TRBJ1-4,TGTGCCAGCCGAAACAGGGAAAAGAGAAAAACTGTTTTT,CASRNREKRKTVF
11,-,TRBV29-1,-,TRBJ1-2,TGCAGCGTTGACGACGGCTATGGCTACACCTTC,CSVDDGYGYTF
14,-,TRBV28,TRBD1,TRBJ2-7,TGTGCCAGCAAACGGACAGGGGGCACCTACGAGCAGTACTTC,CASKRTGGTYEQYF
12,-,TRBV2,-,TRBJ2-7,TGTGCCAGCAGCGTAACCGTCGGGGAGCAGTACTTC,CASSVTVGEQYF
14,-,TRBV18,-,TRBJ1-5,TGTGCCAGCTCACCCCTCGGACAAGATCAGCCCCAGCATTTT,CASSPLGQDQPQHF
16,-,TRBV7-3,TRBD2,TRBJ2-5,TGTGCCAGCAGCTTATCGAGCGGGGGGGCCAGGGAGACCCAGTACTTC,CASSLSSGGARETQYF
15,-,TRBV6-6,TRBD1,TRBJ2-3,TGTGCCAGCAGTTACGGACAGGGTATGGTAGATACGCAGTATTTT,CASSYGQGMVDTQYF
14,-,TRBV7-2,-,TRBJ2-7,TGTGCCAGCAGCACGGGACTTGGCTTCGAGGAGCAGTACTTC,CASSTGLGFEEQYF
16,-,TRBV15,-,TRBJ1-1,TGTGCCACCAGCAGAGGAGGGGGGGGCATGAACACTGAAGCTTTCTTT,CATSRGGGGMNTEAFF
14,-,TRBV27,-,TRBJ1-1,TGTGCCAGCAGTTTATACGGTCATGGGGCTGAAGCTTTCTTT,CASSLYGHGAEAFF
16,once,TRBV18,TRBD1,TRBJ2-2,TGTGCCAGCTCCGAGTTTCTCGGACAGGGGCACGGGGAGCTGTTTTTT,CASSEFLGQGHGELFF